These 18 T cell receptor beta chains originate from one sample sequenced in a study of OX40 agonist ivuxolimab in advanced cancers. The data were produced by immunoSEQ multiplex PCR, yet TCRdb's version contains in-frame clones alone and is incomplete. The sample lists about 58,000 clones; roughly 84% were seen once. Sequences were derived from CD4+ or CD8+ T cells sorted from blood, sampled in a trial of the OX40 agonist ivuxolimab. The receptors were sampled from an adult with an advanced solid tumor such as melanoma, head and neck, liver or kidney cancer.

This sequence joins TRBV10-3 and TRBJ1-1; D gene ambiguous. The germline V and J ends were trimmed by 2 bases and 7 bases, with 8 bases remaining between them. CDR3 size: 12 residues. The germline V gene has CDR1 ENHRY and CDR2 SYGVKD. The CDR3 sequence is CAISEATNEAFF. The DNA of the CDR3 is TGTGCCATCAGTGAGGCGACTAATGAAGCTTTCTTT.

The rearrangement uses TRBV10-3 and TRBJ1-1; D remains unclear. There are 12 residues in the CDR3. Germline CDR1 and CDR2: ENHRY and SYGVKD. Deletions cut 3 bases from V and 0 bases from J, with 2 bases between. The DNA of the CDR3 is TGTGCCATCAGTGAAATGAACACTGAAGCTTTCTTT. Amino acids: CAISEMNTEAFF.

CDR3 in amino acids: CASSSGLRETQYF. The CDR3, as DNA: TGTGCCAGCAGCTCGGGACTAAGGGAGACCCAGTACTTC. The chain joins TRBV5-6 to TRBJ2-5; 7 nucleotides match TRBD2. Germline values: CDR1 SGHDT, CDR2 YYEEEE. Losses at the gene ends were 3 bases for V and 5 bases for J; bases not matched to a gene: 4. CDR3 size: 13 residues.

The gene calls are TRBV7-3 and TRBJ1-3, with D unresolved. Germline values: CDR1 SGHTA, CDR2 FQGTGA. The ends were cut back, 5 bases at V and 2 bases at J, with 10 bases in the middle. The length of the CDR3 is 14 residues. For the CDR3, the DNA is TGTGCCAGCAGCCCCGGACCGACTGGAAACACCATATATTTT. Its protein is CASSPGPTGNTIYF.

The chain recombines TRBV5-1 with TRBJ2-7; 11 positions match TRBD2. The CDR3 contains 16 residues. With V trimmed by 0 bases and J by 5 bases, 7 bases remained unmatched. Germline V lookup: CDR1 SGHRS, CDR2 YFSETQ. CDR3 coding DNA: TGCGCCAGCAGCTTGGGTAGCGGGGGGGAGTTTGACGAGCAGTACTTC. The encoded protein is CASSLGSGGEFDEQYF.

The chain joins TRBV14 to TRBJ1-1; D not resolved. Germline V gene sequence: CDR1 SGHDN, CDR2 FVKESK. The CDR3 length is 14 residues. The ends were cut back, 4 bases at V and 6 bases at J, with 15 bases in the middle. CDR3 residues: CASSPWSASPEAFF. Written as DNA, the CDR3 is TGTGCCAGCAGCCCATGGTCAGCCTCCCCTGAAGCTTTCTTT.

This rearrangement joins TRBV5-6 to TRBJ2-3; 7 nucleotides line up with TRBD1. Germline lookup yields CDR1 SGHDT and CDR2 YYEEEE. CDR3 length: 14 residues. V was pared by 2 bases and J by 3 bases, with 3 bases of the junction left unmatched. DNA for the CDR3: TGTGCCAGCAGCTTCGGGACAGAAACAGATACGCAGTATTTT. It encodes CASSFGTETDTQYF.

The V gene is TRBV21-1, the J gene TRBJ1-6; the table's D call, TRBD1, has no DNA check behind it. TRBV21-1 counts as a pseudogene. There are 15 residues in the CDR3. CDR3 sequence (DNA): TGTGCCAGCAGCACGCCGACAGGTCAGGGCACGTGCCTCCACTTT. Amino acid sequence: CASSTPTGQGTCLHF.

The rearrangement links TRBV5-1 to TRBJ1-6; D is unresolved. This CDR3 is 17 amino acids long. Looked up from germline, CDR1 is SGHRS and CDR2 is YFSETQ. V was pared by 4 bases and J by 4 bases, with 18 bases between. CDR3 DNA sequence: TGCGCCAGCAGCCCGGGTGAGTTGGATCGATATAATTCACCCCTCCACTTT. Its translation is CASSPGELDRYNSPLHF.

The chain carries TRBV27 and TRBJ2-2, with D perhaps matching TRBD1 or TRBD2 (6 bases each). V lost 3 bases, J lost 6 bases, and 14 bases lay in between. Germline CDR1 MNHEY, CDR2 SMNVEV (reference sequence). The CDR3 contains 15 residues. CDR3: CASSLLGGASGELFF. The CDR3 DNA reads TGTGCCAGCAGTTTGCTGGGGGGCGCTTCCGGGGAGCTGTTTTTT.

This chain links TRBV6-5 with TRBJ1-6, with a possible D match to TRBD1 (6 bases). This CDR3 region has 14 residues. Trimming removed 7 bases at V and 7 bases at J, with 14 bases between. The germline V gene encodes CDR1 MNHEY and CDR2 SVGAGI. The CDR3 bases are TGTGCCAGCACCCAGGGGTTGGAAAATTCACCCCTCCACTTT. This sequence encodes CASTQGLENSPLHF.

The genes are TRBV6-5 and TRBJ2-5; TRBD2 might be the D (6 bases). This CDR3 is built from 15 residues. Germline values: CDR1 MNHEY, CDR2 SVGAGI. Trimming removed 0 bases from V and 6 bases from J, with 14 bases in between. The CDR3 loop is CASSYSGPGGKTQYF. CDR3 bases: TGTGCCAGCAGTTACTCGGGCCCCGGAGGGAAGACCCAGTACTTC.

The chain has TRBV13 and TRBJ1-6; D unclear. CDR1 PRHDT and CDR2 FYEKMQ come from the germline V gene (reference sequence). Deletions cut 5 bases from V and 7 bases from J, with 3 bases between. This CDR3 comprises 11 residues. CDR3 protein: CASSKNSPLHF. DNA for the CDR3: TGTGCCAGCAGCAAAAATTCACCCCTCCACTTT.

The chain combines TRBV18 with TRBJ2-1; no reliable D call. The CDR3 has 12 residues. Trimming removed 2 bases from V and 9 bases from J, with 8 bases in between. Germline values: CDR1 KGHSH, CDR2 LQKENI. CDR3 sequence reads: CASSPFEGEQFF. In nucleotides, the CDR3 is TGTGCCAGCTCACCATTCGAAGGTGAGCAGTTCTTC.

CDR3 DNA sequence: TGTGCCAGCAGCGGAAGGACAGGGTTCGAGCAGTTCTTC. It is translated as CASSGRTGFEQFF. This chain connects TRBV7-8 to TRBJ2-1; 8 bases map to TRBD1. Germline lookup yields CDR1 SGHVS and CDR2 FQNEAQ. J gave up 10 bases and V 5 bases, and 7 bases lay outside the gene matches. The length of the CDR3 is 13 residues.

The chain carries TRBV12-5 and TRBJ1-2; no reliable D call. Germline CDR1 reads LGHNT; CDR2 reads FRNRAP. The germline V and J ends were trimmed by 0 bases and 0 bases, with 11 bases remaining between them. This CDR3 has 16 amino acids. CDR3 nucleotide sequence: TGTGCTAGTGGTTTGGTAGCGGGCGGTTCTAACTATGGCTACACCTTC. Amino acids: CASGLVAGGSNYGYTF.

This chain uses TRBV5-1 with TRBJ1-2; D not resolved. Between the trimmed V and J ends, which lost 0 bases and 3 bases, there was a span of 6 bases. The CDR3 spans 13 residues. The germline CDR1 and CDR2 sequences are SGHRS and YFSETQ. The CDR3 spells CASSLEGDYGYTF. CDR3 DNA: TGCGCCAGCAGCTTGGAGGGCGACTATGGCTACACCTTC.

This clone was picked up many times. The chain recombines TRBV6-5 with TRBJ1-2; TRBD1 aligns across 7 bases. Germline values: CDR1 MNHEY, CDR2 SVGAGI. The V segment lost 6 bases and the J segment 5 bases; nucleotides outside the gene matches: 6. CDR3 size: 13 residues. CDR3 nucleotides: TGTGCCAGCAGCCCTGACAGGGTGTATGGCTACACCTTC. Its translation is CASSPDRVYGYTF.